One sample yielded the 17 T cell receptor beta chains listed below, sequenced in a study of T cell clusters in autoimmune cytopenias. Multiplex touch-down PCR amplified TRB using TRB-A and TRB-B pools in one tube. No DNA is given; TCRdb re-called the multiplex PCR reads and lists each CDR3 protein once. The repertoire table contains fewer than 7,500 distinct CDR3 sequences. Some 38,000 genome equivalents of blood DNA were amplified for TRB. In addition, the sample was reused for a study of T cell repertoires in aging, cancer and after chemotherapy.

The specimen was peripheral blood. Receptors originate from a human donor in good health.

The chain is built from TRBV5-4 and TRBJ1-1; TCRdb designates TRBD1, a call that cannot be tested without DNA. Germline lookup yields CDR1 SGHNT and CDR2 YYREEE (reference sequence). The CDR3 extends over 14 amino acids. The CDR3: CASSPGGGNTEAFF.

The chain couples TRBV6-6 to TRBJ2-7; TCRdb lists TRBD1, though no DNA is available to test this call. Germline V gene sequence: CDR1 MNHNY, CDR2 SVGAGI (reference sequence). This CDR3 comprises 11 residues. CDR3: CASSYWGEQYF.

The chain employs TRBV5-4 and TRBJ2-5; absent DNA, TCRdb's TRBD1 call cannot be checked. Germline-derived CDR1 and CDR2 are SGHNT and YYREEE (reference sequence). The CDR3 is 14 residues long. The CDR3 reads CASSLSDREETQYF.

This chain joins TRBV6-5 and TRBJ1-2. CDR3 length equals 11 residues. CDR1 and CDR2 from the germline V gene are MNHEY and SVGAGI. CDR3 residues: CAISNSYGYTF.

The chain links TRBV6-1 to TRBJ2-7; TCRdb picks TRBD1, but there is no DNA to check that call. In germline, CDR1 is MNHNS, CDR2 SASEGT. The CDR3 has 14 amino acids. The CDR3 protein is CASSEGQGPHEQYF.

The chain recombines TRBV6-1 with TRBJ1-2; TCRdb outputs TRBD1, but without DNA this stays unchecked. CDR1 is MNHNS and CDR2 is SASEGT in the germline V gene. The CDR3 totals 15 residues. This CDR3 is CASSEETGAVYGYTF.

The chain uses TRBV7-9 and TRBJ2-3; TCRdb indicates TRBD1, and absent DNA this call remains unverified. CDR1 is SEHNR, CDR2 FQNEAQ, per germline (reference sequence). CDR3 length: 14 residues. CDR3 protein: CASSPGANTYTQYF.

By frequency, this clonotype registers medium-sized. The chain's CDR3 is CASSSDRDYGYTF. V gene TRBV11-1 combines with J gene TRBJ1-2; there is no DNA to check the TCRdb D call of TRBD1. Looked up from germline, CDR1 is SGHAT and CDR2 is FQDESV (reference sequence). This CDR3 spans 13 amino acids.

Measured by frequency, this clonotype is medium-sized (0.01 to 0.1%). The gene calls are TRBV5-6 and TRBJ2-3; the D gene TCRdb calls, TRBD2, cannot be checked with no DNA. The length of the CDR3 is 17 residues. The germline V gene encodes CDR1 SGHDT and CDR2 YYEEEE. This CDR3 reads CASSLVPSSGGRYTQYF.

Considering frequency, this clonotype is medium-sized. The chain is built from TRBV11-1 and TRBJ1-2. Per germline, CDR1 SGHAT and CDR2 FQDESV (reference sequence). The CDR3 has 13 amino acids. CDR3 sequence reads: CASSLRGGYGYTF. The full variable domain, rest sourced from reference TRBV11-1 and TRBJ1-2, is EAEVAQSPRYKITEKSQAVAFWCDPISGHATLYWYRQILGQGPELLVQFQDESVVDDSQLPKDRFSAERLKGVDSTLKIQPAELGDSAMYLCASSLRGGYGYTFGSGTRLTVV.

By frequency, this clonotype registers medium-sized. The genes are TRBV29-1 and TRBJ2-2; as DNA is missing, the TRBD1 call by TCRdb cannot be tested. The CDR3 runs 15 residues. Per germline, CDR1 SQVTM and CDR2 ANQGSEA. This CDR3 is CSVGAARLNTGELFF.

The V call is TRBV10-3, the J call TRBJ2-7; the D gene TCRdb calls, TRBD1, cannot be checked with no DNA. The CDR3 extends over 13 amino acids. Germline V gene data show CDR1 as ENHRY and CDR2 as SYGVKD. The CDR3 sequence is CAISEGQGAEQYF.

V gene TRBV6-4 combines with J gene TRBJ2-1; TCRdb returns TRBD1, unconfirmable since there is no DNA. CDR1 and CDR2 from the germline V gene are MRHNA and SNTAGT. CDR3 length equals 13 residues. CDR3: CASGGESYNEQFF.

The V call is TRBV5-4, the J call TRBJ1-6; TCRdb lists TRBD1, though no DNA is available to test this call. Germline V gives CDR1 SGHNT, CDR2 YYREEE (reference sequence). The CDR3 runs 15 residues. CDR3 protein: CASSLAGAQNSPLHF.

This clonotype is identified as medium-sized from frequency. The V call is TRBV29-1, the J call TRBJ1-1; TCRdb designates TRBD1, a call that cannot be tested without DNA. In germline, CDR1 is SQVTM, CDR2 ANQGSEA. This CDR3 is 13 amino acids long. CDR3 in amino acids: CSGTRDQGTEAFF.

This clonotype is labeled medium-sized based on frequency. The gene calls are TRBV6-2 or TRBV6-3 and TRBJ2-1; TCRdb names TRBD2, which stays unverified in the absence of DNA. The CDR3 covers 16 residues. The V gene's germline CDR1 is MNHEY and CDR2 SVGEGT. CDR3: CASSYSRALAYNEQFF.

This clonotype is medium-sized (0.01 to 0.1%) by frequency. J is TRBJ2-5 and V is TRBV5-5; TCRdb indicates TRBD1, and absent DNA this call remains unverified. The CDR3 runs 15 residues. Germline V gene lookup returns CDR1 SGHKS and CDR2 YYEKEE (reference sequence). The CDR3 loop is CASRRLQGGGETQYF.